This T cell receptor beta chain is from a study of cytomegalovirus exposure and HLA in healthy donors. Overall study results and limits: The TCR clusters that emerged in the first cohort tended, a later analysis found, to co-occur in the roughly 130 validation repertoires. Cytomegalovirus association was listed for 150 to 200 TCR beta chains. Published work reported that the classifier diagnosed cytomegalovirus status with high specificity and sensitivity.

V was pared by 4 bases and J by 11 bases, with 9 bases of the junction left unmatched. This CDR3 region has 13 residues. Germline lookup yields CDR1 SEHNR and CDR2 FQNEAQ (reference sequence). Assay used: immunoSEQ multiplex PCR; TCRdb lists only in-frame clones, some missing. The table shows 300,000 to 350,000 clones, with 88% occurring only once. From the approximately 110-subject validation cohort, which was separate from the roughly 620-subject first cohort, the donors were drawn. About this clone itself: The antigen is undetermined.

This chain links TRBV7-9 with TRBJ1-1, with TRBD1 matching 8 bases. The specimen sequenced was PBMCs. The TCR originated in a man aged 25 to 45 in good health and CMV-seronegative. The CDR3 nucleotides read TGTGCCAGCAGCTACGGACAGGGACAAATGGCTTTCTTT. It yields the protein CASSYGQGQMAFF.